These 6 T cell receptor beta chains were sequenced from one sample in a study of control samples from healthy donors and cancer patients. Assay used: immunoSEQ multiplex PCR; TCRdb lists only in-frame clones, some missing. This sample has approximately 82,000 clones, with 90% to 95% found just once. Sequenced sample: blood. These receptors were taken from a woman younger than 35 in good health.

The chain carries TRBV5-1 and TRBJ1-2, with 9 bases identical to TRBD1. Losses at the gene ends were 4 bases for V and 0 bases for J; bases not matched to a gene: 4. The CDR3 covers 15 residues. Germline CDR1 reads SGHRS; CDR2 reads YFSETQ. For the CDR3, the DNA is TGCGCCAGCAGCCCAGGACAGGGGACTAACTATGGCTACACCTTC. This translates into CASSPGQGTNYGYTF.

This clone has a single count. The CDR3 reads CASSSPGANYGYTF. The CDR3 nucleotides are TGTGCCAGCAGTTCCCCAGGGGCGAACTATGGCTACACCTTC. This sequence joins TRBV6-6 and TRBJ1-2; the D gene is possibly TRBD1 (6 bases). This CDR3 contains 14 residues. V gave up 4 bases and J gave up 2 bases, with 11 bases separating them. The germline V gene encodes CDR1 MNHNY and CDR2 SVGAGI (reference sequence).

The chain is built from TRBV7-3 and TRBJ2-2, with TRBD1 matching 9 bases. The CDR3 runs to 16 residues. Germline assignment: CDR1 SGHTA and CDR2 FQGTGA. J lost 3 bases, V lost 1 base, and 3 bases had no gene match. The CDR3 protein is CASSLKRTGDTGELFF. Written as DNA, the CDR3 is TGTGCCAGCAGCTTAAAGCGGACAGGGGACACCGGGGAGCTGTTTTTT. Supplemented by reference TRBV7-3 and TRBJ2-2, the full variable domain reads GAGVSQTPSNKVTEKGKYVELRCDPISGHTALYWYRQSLGQGPEFLIYFQGTGAADDSGLPNDRFFAVRPEGSVSTLKIQRTERGDSAVYLCASSLKRTGDTGELFFGEGSRLTVL.

This chain joins TRBV27 and TRBJ2-3; perhaps TRBD1 as D (5 bases). V was clipped by 6 bases and J by 6 bases, with 16 bases between them. This CDR3 has 14 amino acids. Germline V lookup: CDR1 MNHEY, CDR2 SMNVEV (reference sequence). The CDR3 sequence is CASSHRFSMDTQYF. The CDR3 DNA reads TGTGCCAGCAGCCACAGGTTTTCTATGGATACGCAGTATTTT.

This clone turned up a few times. J is TRBJ2-1 and V is TRBV27; D not resolved. The V gene lost 5 bases and the J gene lost 1 base, with 12 bases spanning the gap. The CDR3 is 15 amino acids. The germline V gene has CDR1 MNHEY and CDR2 SMNVEV (reference sequence). As DNA, the CDR3 is TGTGCCAGCAGTCCGATGACGACTTCCTACAATGAGCAGTTCTTC. Amino acids: CASSPMTTSYNEQFF.

The genes are TRBV28 and TRBJ1-4; TRBD1 aligns across 11 bases. Trimming removed 6 bases from V and 3 bases from J; junction bases left unmatched: 6. The germline CDR1 and CDR2 sequences are MDHEN and SYDVKM. This CDR3 has 16 residues. The CDR3 sequence is CASRGQGGIANEKLFF. The CDR3 DNA sequence: TGTGCCAGCAGGGGACAGGGGGGGATAGCTAATGAAAAACTGTTTTTT.